The clone carrying this T cell receptor (beta chain) was counted a few times. As yet, its antigen is unknown. This sample is drawn from a study of Graves' ophthalmopathy and Graves' hyperthyroidism. Study outcomes and limitations: As the model predicted ophthalmopathy progression, it achieved a sensitivity of 70.59% and a specificity of about 72%.

Scientists amplified the TCR beta CDR3 regions from RNA transcripts. Investigators did first-round RT-PCR with HTBI primers, then second-round multiplex PCR. Each CDR3 protein gets one entry after TCRdb re-called the multiplex PCR reads with MiXCR. The sample carries nearly 400,000 distinct CDR3 sequences, 15% to 20% recorded once. V gave up 3 bases and J gave up 5 bases; unmatched junction bases: 2. The CDR3 is 13 amino acids. Germline V gene sequence: CDR1 MDHEN, CDR2 SYDVKM. Material: peripheral blood. The V gene is TRBV28, the J gene TRBJ2-7; 9 positions agree with TRBD2. The TCR comes from a young woman with Graves' ophthalmopathy. This CDR3 is CASSFGTSNEQYF. CDR3 nucleotide sequence: TGTGCCAGCAGTTTCGGGACTAGCAACGAGCAGTACTTC.